This T cell receptor beta chain derives from a study of identifying expanded T cells in peripheral blood. Overall study results and limits: Technical replicates showed 0.9 to 1.5 changed clones; about two weeks 15 to 20; four weeks 19. Roughly two-week clone count variance significantly increased as total template count grew.

A remark on this clone: Its antigen is unknown.

During the collection period, no donor immune events like infections were recorded. Here immunoSEQ multiplex PCR was the method, and the copy in TCRdb shows in-frame clones only, minus some. The sample contains approximately 110,000 clones, about 89% of which appear only once. Germline V gives CDR1 SGHRS, CDR2 YFSETQ. V lost 4 bases and J lost 3; bases outside the gene matches: 3. The CDR3 runs to 14 residues. J is TRBJ1-3 and V is TRBV5-1; 8 nucleotides align to TRBD1. The specimen was blood. The clonotype originates from a person aged 18 to 75 in good health. CDR3 in amino acids: CASSVTGDGNTIYF. The CDR3 bases are TGCGCCAGCAGCGTGACAGGGGATGGAAACACCATATATTTT. Complete variable domain (other parts from reference TRBV5-1 and TRBJ1-3): KAGVTQTPRYLIKTRGQQVTLSCSPISGHRSVSWYQQTPGQGLQFLFEYFSETQRNKGNFPGRFSGRQFSNSRSEMNVSTLELGDSALYLCASSVTGDGNTIYFGEGSWLTVV.